The sequence of this T cell receptor (beta chain) was determined in a study of response to subunit inactivated influenza vaccine. This clonotype was seen repeatedly, ten times or more. Its matching antigen is unknown. This CDR3 spans 15 amino acids. The trim removed 5 bases at V and 1 base at J, leaving 3 bases unmatched. Germline V gives CDR1 KGHSH, CDR2 LQKENI. Study-wide results and limits: Authors suggested that a seasonal influenza vaccination recruits few new T cells each time.

In TCRdb, the RT-PCR reads were re-called with MiXCR into one record per CDR3 protein. The table lists fewer than 750,000 distinct CDR3 sequences, 14% of them singletons. The sequence came from a man aged 45-65 years who received an inactivated influenza vaccine. V and J are TRBV18 and TRBJ1-5; TRBD1 aligns across 9 bases. This specimen consisted of PBMCs from blood, obtained 11 to 12 days after vaccination. The CDR3 sequence: CASSGDRASNQPQHF. CDR3 bases: TGTGCCAGCTCAGGGGACAGGGCAAGCAATCAGCCCCAGCATTTT.